This T cell receptor (beta chain) emerged from a study of OX40 agonist ivuxolimab in advanced cancers. On the study more broadly: The study treated patients with ivuxolimab, an agonistic anti-OX40 (CD134) antibody. Partial responses were recorded for three patients, including one with hepatocellular carcinoma and two with cutaneous melanoma. Study findings and constraints: Relative to CD4+, CD8+ T cells held more expanded clones on average.

This table comes from immunoSEQ multiplex PCR, and its TCRdb copy is limited to in-frame clones, with some not included. The repertoire holds about 13,000 clones, roughly 80% seen once, with approximately 35% in the top ten. Samples of blood were obtained at baseline, on cycle 4 day 1, and on cycle 7 day 1. Comments on this clone: Its antigen is unknown.

This CDR3 is built from 14 residues. V dropped 0 bases and J dropped 6 bases, with 10 bases sitting between them. The V gene's germline CDR1 is SGHNT and CDR2 YYREEE (reference sequence). The source is an adult with an advanced solid tumor such as melanoma, head and neck, liver or kidney cancer. The chain carries TRBV5-4 and TRBJ1-5; possible D gene TRBD1, 5 bases. The sequenced sample was CD4+ or CD8+ T cells sorted from blood, obtained in a trial of the OX40 agonist ivuxolimab. CDR3 nucleotide sequence: TGTGCCAGCAGCTTGGGAGGGGCAGTTCAGCCCCAGCATTTT. It specifies CASSLGGAVQPQHF.